This TCR beta chain was identified in a study of T cells expressing NK-cell markers. Germline V gene sequence: CDR1 MGHDK, CDR2 SYGVNS. The CDR3 is 15 amino acids. TCR beta cDNA was generated via 5'RACE template switching incorporating UMIs. TCRdb re-called the 5' RACE reads, yielding one record per CDR3 amino acid sequence without DNA. The sample has about 370,000 distinct CDR3 sequences. V and J are TRBV25-1 and TRBJ2-2. This TCR came from a woman between 45 and 60 years old in good health. Sequences were obtained from blood T cells: a sorted CD56 or NKG2C T cell subset, CD4+ or CD8+ T cells, or bulk PBMC T cells (not recorded which). The CDR3 reads CASSRPDSDTGELFF.